This T cell receptor (beta chain) was identified in a study of cytomegalovirus exposure and HLA in healthy donors. As for the study in general: T cells numbering about 179 million yielded fewer than 140 million unique TCR beta sequences in an earlier analysis. General study results and limits: What a later analysis reportedly showed was that an Asian-associated ancestry cluster had fewer N-insertions than the roughly 720-donor mean.

The V gene's germline CDR1 is LGHNA and CDR2 YSLEER. There are 16 residues in the CDR3. With 0 bases clipped from V and 1 base from J, the junction kept 2 bases outside the gene matches. Points on this clone: The antigen remains unidentified.

With 60 Vbeta and 13 Jbeta primers, the PCR was carried out. In the source study's methods: Counted up in a later analysis, unique TCR beta chains came to some 82 million, with around 10 million shared. The repertoire was sequenced with immunoSEQ multiplex PCR; TCRdb's copy has only in-frame clones and lacks some. That table gives V, J and clone size, and the DNA gave D and trimming. This sample yields approximately 74,000 clones, of which less than 75% are seen a single time; over 5.5% belongs to the top ten. The clonotype comes from a man aged 25-45 years in good health and CMV-seropositive. Sequencing was done on a sample of PBMCs. The chain links TRBV4-3 to TRBJ2-7; TRBD2 matches at 11 bases. The CDR3 DNA sequence: TGCGCCAGCAGCCAAGATCGGACTAGCGGGTCCTACGAGCAGTACTTC. Encoded protein: CASSQDRTSGSYEQYF.